This record looks at one TCR beta chain sequence and its context. The antigen this receptor binds is unknown. No base quality information exists; no much larger clone differs at one position. The CDR3 regions of human TCRbeta chains were analyzed by immunosequencing. In the authors' own workflow: TCRs in the repertoires were matched against a reference library of SARS-CoV-2-specific TCRs that had been generated with the MIRA antigen-specificity platform. Breadth meant the fraction of unique TCRs that were SARS-CoV-2-associated, whereas depth meant the fraction of total T cells that were SARS-CoV-2-associated. Each spike-specific TCR was assigned to its reactive spike region and to a CD4 or CD8 class using the MIRA data. Log10-transformed breadth and depth values were compared by one-way ANOVA with Sidak's multiple comparisons tests. Not all clones reach the TCRdb copy of this immuneACCESS table, which keeps in-frame sequences only. Checked studies attribute under half of the gap to unresolved V genes and leave the rest unexplained. The DNA gave D and trimming, while V, J and clone size come from that table. In all, the sample holds tens of thousands of clones, and over 75% of those were seen once. Together, the top ten hold 5% to 6.5% of the sample.

The meaning of the sample's time point label: baseline before first vaccination. The vaccinee samples were drawn from two UK trials, COV001 and COV002, one of which was a single-blind randomized controlled phase 2/3 trial testing AZD1222 (ChAdOx1 nCoV-19) in healthy adults. For TCRbeta chain sequencing, PBMC samples from trial participants were taken at day 0 and at day 28 after the second dose. This record belongs to a study of T cell responses to AZD1222 COVID-19 vaccine (dated by TCRdb to the early 2020s). General notes on the study: Because spike-specific TCR depth and breadth did not differ between the two schedules, AZD1222 recipients who got a second dose at roughly 4 weeks were pooled with those who got a second dose at roughly 12 weeks. TCR sequencing was performed for 233 trial participants, of whom around 200 were given two doses of AZD1222 and around 25 were given two doses of MenACWY control vaccine. Trial participants were enrolled into age subgroups of 18-55, 56-69 and 70-plus years, which contained 148, 28 and 57 TCR-sequenced participants, respectively.

Beyond this particular receptor, the publication reports: Participants were mostly white British and included more females than males, and it was suggested by the authors that clonal diversity may have been underestimated. The 56-69-year group was small, and its depth increase did not reach significance, likely because of low power. CD4 TCRs associated with the vaccine covered the entire spike protein, and the dominant responses were in regions 160-218 and 743-854. Epitopes outside the regions mutated in the B.1.351 and B.1.1.7 variants were reportedly recognized by nearly half of the unique spike-specific TCRs. Only five to seven AZD1222 recipients were SARS-CoV-2 seropositive at baseline, limiting conclusions about previously exposed vaccinees. Because no samples from the day 14 peak response were available, repertoires could be characterized only after the peak T cell response. After two AZD1222 doses, spike-specific TCR breadth and depth were significantly higher than at day 0 and than in MenACWY recipients.

From the cysteine up to the valine, the CDR3 has a length of 12 residues. Here the CDR3 DNA is all that survives: 36 bases in frame from base 1. CDR1 and CDR2 are drawn from the germline V gene (reference sequence): MNHEY, SMNVEV. Between the V and J ends, shortened by 3 bases and 2 bases respectively, the junction contains 5 bases. The material sequenced was peripheral blood, taken on day 0 of AZD1222 vaccination. The chain joins TRBV27 to TRBJ2-7, with the D gene uncertain. The TCR sequence derives from an adult in good health. This receptor carries the CDR3 CASSLPAYEQYV. The nucleotide sequence is given as TGTGCCAGCAGTTTGCCCGCCTACGAGCAGTACGTC.